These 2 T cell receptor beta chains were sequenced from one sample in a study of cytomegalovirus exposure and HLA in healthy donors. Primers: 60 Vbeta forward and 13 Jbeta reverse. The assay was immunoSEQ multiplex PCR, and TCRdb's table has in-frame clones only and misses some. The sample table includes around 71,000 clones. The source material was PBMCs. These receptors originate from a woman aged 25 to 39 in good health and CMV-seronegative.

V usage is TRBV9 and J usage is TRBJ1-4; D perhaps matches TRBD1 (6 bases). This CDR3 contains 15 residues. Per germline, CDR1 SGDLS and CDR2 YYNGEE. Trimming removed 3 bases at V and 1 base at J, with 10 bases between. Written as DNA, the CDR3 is TGTGCCAGCAGCGGGCAGGGGTTAACTAATGAAAAACTGTTTTTT. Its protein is CASSGQGLTNEKLFF.

This CDR3 reads CASSSEDRMNTEAFF. CDR3 DNA sequence: TGTGCCAGCAGCTCAGAGGACAGGATGAACACTGAAGCTTTCTTT. V is TRBV7-9 and J is TRBJ1-1; 7 positions match TRBD1. In germline, CDR1 is SEHNR, CDR2 FQNEAQ (reference sequence). J gave up 0 bases and V 4 bases, and 5 bases lay outside the gene matches. The CDR3 contains 15 residues.